The 26 T cell receptor beta chains reported below all come from one sample, sequenced in a study of T cell responses to AZD1222 COVID-19 vaccine. Generated by immunoSEQ multiplex PCR, the TCRdb table keeps only in-frame clones and is missing some. The sample records fewer than 120,000 clones, roughly 92% being singletons. Sequencing used peripheral blood, obtained on day 0 of AZD1222 vaccination. Source of these receptors: an adult in good health.

The genes are TRBV24-1 and TRBJ2-3, with TRBD1 matching 11 bases. Germline CDR1 KGHDR, CDR2 SFDVKD. There are 16 residues in the CDR3. V shed 7 bases, J shed 2 bases, and the junction held 7 bases outside the gene matches. The CDR3 is CATSAGTGGNTDTQYF. Here the CDR3 DNA reads TGTGCCACCAGCGCTGGGACAGGGGGAAACACAGATACGCAGTATTTT.

On this clone: An end of the junction differs from the germline gene, which may be a read error. The chain carries TRBV6-5 and TRBJ2-2, with 9 bases lining up with TRBD1. Per the germline V gene, CDR1 is MNHEY and CDR2 is SVGAGI. The CDR3 extends over 14 amino acids. The CDR3 here is CASLDRGITGEPFF. The CDR3 DNA is TGTGCCAGCCTGGACAGGGGAATTACCGGGGAGCCGTTTTTT.

This chain uses TRBV6-1 with TRBJ1-3; TRBD1 is a possible D gene (5 bases). V dropped 2 bases and J dropped 2 bases, with 7 bases sitting between them. The CDR3 loop spans 14 amino acids. Germline CDR1 and CDR2: MNHNS and SASEGT. CDR3 nucleotide sequence: TGTGCCAGCAGTGAATGGACAACTGGAAACACCATATATTTT. Its translation: CASSEWTTGNTIYF.

This chain uses TRBV2 with TRBJ2-7, with no clear D. V lost 9 bases and J 4 bases, leaving 13 bases between the germline ends. Per the germline V gene, CDR1 is SNHLY and CDR2 is FYNNEI. The CDR3 length is 12 residues. DNA for the CDR3: TGTGCCAGTATGGGGATAGAATACGAGCAGTACTTC. It encodes CASMGIEYEQYF.

V usage is TRBV9 and J usage is TRBJ1-2; 11 bases line up with TRBD1. V lost 4 bases to trimming and J lost 8 bases; unmatched junction nucleotides: 13. CDR3 length: 16 residues. Germline V gene sequence: CDR1 SGDLS, CDR2 YYNGEE. The CDR3 nucleotides are TGTGCCAGCAGCCACCAAATAGGACAGGGGGCGCCGGGCTACACCTTC. Its translation is CASSHQIGQGAPGYTF.

The V gene is TRBV11-2, the J gene TRBJ2-1; D is uncertain. With 3 bases removed from V and 7 bases from J, the gap between germline ends came to 7 bases. This CDR3 has 12 amino acids. Germline CDR1 SGHAT, CDR2 FQNNGV. The CDR3 DNA follows: TGTGCCAGCAGCTTCTGGGCGAATGAGCAGTTCTTC. Its protein product is CASSFWANEQFF.

The J gene is TRBJ1-2, the V gene TRBV28; 8 nucleotides agree with TRBD1. The V and J ends lost 5 bases and 8 bases, in that order; junction bases with no gene match: 7. The CDR3 extends over 13 amino acids. Germline V gives CDR1 MDHEN, CDR2 SYDVKM. CDR3 protein: CASSLRGPVGYTF. The CDR3 nucleotides are TGTGCCAGCAGTCTCAGGGGGCCGGTCGGCTACACCTTC.

The chain joins TRBV27 to TRBJ2-7; tentatively, D is TRBD1 or TRBD2 (5 bases each). The CDR3 spans 15 residues. Trimming left V 6 bases short and J 1 base short, with 16 bases between. The germline V gene encodes CDR1 MNHEY and CDR2 SMNVEV (reference sequence). The CDR3 is CASSSLRDGSYEQYF. The CDR3 nucleotides read TGTGCCAGCAGCTCGCTCCGGGACGGGTCCTACGAGCAGTACTTC.

This rearrangement joins TRBV5-1 to TRBJ1-2; 10 bases map to TRBD1. Germline CDR1 is SGHRS and CDR2 is YFSETQ. This CDR3 spans 15 amino acids. With 3 bases clipped from V and 2 bases from J, the junction kept 4 bases outside the gene matches. CDR3: CASSSTGGRNYGYTF. As DNA, the CDR3 is TGCGCCAGCAGCTCGACAGGGGGCCGGAACTATGGCTACACCTTC.

This clone was seen a single time. V is TRBV25-1 and J is TRBJ2-5, with 9 bases aligning to TRBD1. The CDR3 has 13 amino acids. Germline values: CDR1 MGHDK, CDR2 SYGVNS. V trimming: 4 bases; J trimming: 7 bases; junction bases outside the gene matches: 4. DNA for the CDR3: TGTGCCAGCAGTGGGGACAGGGTGGCGACCCAGTACTTC. Protein product: CASSGDRVATQYF.

The chain couples TRBV29-1 to TRBJ1-1; D is perhaps TRBD1 (5 bases). Germline loops: CDR1 SQVTM, CDR2 ANQGSEA. This CDR3 has 12 amino acids. V was clipped by 8 bases and J by 1 base, with 11 bases between them. In DNA, the CDR3 is TGCAGCATCCCCGGGGGGAACACTGAAGCTTTCTTT. Protein product: CSIPGGNTEAFF. The full variable domain, with the rest looked up from reference TRBV29-1 and TRBJ1-1, is SAVISQKPSRDICQRGTSLTIQCQVDSQVTMMFWYRQQPGQSLTLIATANQGSEATYESGFVIDKFPISRPNLTFSTLTVSNMSPEDSSIYLCSIPGGNTEAFFGQGTRLTVV.

The CDR3: CASSLGGRAKNIQYF. The CDR3 nucleotides read TGTGCCAGCAGCTTAGGAGGGAGGGCCAAAAACATTCAGTACTTC. J is TRBJ2-4 and V is TRBV5-6, with D maybe TRBD2 (6 bases). Germline V gives CDR1 SGHDT, CDR2 YYEEEE. This CDR3 is built from 15 residues. The V end was cut by 2 bases, the J end by 1 base, with 10 bases between.

This clone was recorded only once. The chain has TRBV7-8 and TRBJ1-3; TRBD1 aligns across 10 bases. V was pared by 4 bases and J by 8 bases, with 2 bases of the junction left unmatched. From germline, CDR1 is SGHVS and CDR2 FQNEAQ. The CDR3 runs to 13 residues. The CDR3 nucleotides are TGTGCCAGCAGCTCCGGACAGGGGGACACCATATATTTT. Amino acids: CASSSGQGDTIYF.

This clone has a single count. This chain connects TRBV6-1 to TRBJ2-7; D might be TRBD1 (6 bases). The CDR3 length is 16 residues. V lost 3 bases, J lost 1 base, and 16 bases lay in between. Germline V gene lookup returns CDR1 MNHNS and CDR2 SASEGT. The CDR3 protein is CASSEVNSGTSYEQYF. The CDR3 bases are TGTGCCAGCAGTGAGGTTAATTCAGGGACATCCTACGAGCAGTACTTC.

The genes are TRBV2 and TRBJ1-3; D is undetermined. V dropped 4 bases and J dropped 1 base, with 11 bases sitting between them. The CDR3 spans 15 residues. Germline lookup yields CDR1 SNHLY and CDR2 FYNNEI. The chain's CDR3 is CASSAQGPSGNTIYF. DNA for the CDR3: TGTGCCAGCAGTGCACAAGGGCCGTCTGGAAACACCATATATTTT.

This chain connects TRBV2 to TRBJ2-3; 8 positions match TRBD1. Per germline, CDR1 SNHLY and CDR2 FYNNEI. This CDR3 contains 12 residues. J lost 6 bases, V lost 9 bases, and 5 bases had no gene match. The CDR3 is CARDRDSDTQYF. The CDR3 DNA is TGTGCCAGGGACAGGGACTCGGATACGCAGTATTTT.

In this sample, this clone turned up once. The V gene is TRBV11-2, the J gene TRBJ2-7, with 15 bases aligning to TRBD2. The V and J ends lost 1 base and 6 bases, in that order; junction bases with no gene match: 4. The CDR3 spans 16 residues. Germline CDR1 is SGHAT and CDR2 is FQNNGV. The CDR3 region has the DNA TGTGCCAGCAGCTTAGGCGGACTAGCGGGGGGGCTCGAGCAGTACTTC. Protein: CASSLGGLAGGLEQYF.

The J gene is TRBJ1-2, the V gene TRBV18; no definite D call. The CDR3 length is 13 residues. Deletions cut 3 bases from V and 7 bases from J, with 12 bases between. CDR1 and CDR2 from the germline V gene are KGHSH and LQKENI. The CDR3 loop reads CASSPDGNLGYTF. The CDR3 region has the DNA TGTGCCAGCTCACCGGACGGCAACCTTGGCTACACCTTC.

The chain carries TRBV9 and TRBJ1-2; the match to TRBD1 covers 7 bases. The CDR3 runs to 15 residues. The V and J ends lost 0 bases and 4 bases, in that order; junction bases with no gene match: 6. The V gene's germline CDR1 is SGDLS and CDR2 YYNGEE. The CDR3 region is CASSVEGGSLYGYTF. The CDR3 coding sequence is TGTGCCAGCAGCGTAGAAGGGGGCTCCCTCTATGGCTACACCTTC.

The chain carries TRBV11-2 and TRBJ1-2; D is unresolved. This CDR3 comprises 12 residues. V was pared by 4 bases and J by 3 bases, with 6 bases between. Germline CDR1 reads SGHAT; CDR2 reads FQNNGV. The CDR3 region has the DNA TGTGCCAGCAGCTCCAGTCACTATGGCTACACCTTC. It codes for CASSSSHYGYTF.

V is TRBV19 and J is TRBJ2-7, with 12 bases aligning to TRBD1. Germline V lookup: CDR1 LNHDA, CDR2 SQIVND (reference sequence). With 10 bases clipped from V and 7 bases from J, the junction kept 5 bases outside the gene matches. The CDR3 sequence is 12 residues long. CDR3 loop: CATRDRGREQYF. CDR3 nucleotides: TGTGCCACCCGGGACAGGGGGCGGGAGCAGTACTTC.

J is TRBJ2-7 and V is TRBV5-1; D could derive from TRBD1 or TRBD2 (5 bases each). The ends were cut back, 5 bases at V and 0 bases at J, with 15 bases in the middle. Germline CDR1 reads SGHRS; CDR2 reads YFSETQ. The CDR3 contains 15 residues. The CDR3 DNA reads as TGCGCCAGCAGATACGGGACGGCCGACTCCTACGAGCAGTACTTC. Its protein is CASRYGTADSYEQYF.

The chain recombines TRBV7-3 with TRBJ1-6; TRBD1 might be the D (6 bases). CDR3 length: 15 residues. V was clipped by 2 bases and J by 6 bases, with 11 bases between them. Germline CDR1 and CDR2: SGHTA and FQGTGA. The CDR3 region is CASSLQGIGNSPLHF. Here the CDR3 DNA reads TGTGCCAGCAGCTTACAGGGGATTGGTAATTCACCCCTCCACTTT.

This chain connects TRBV30 to TRBJ1-1, with unresolved D. CDR3 length: 13 amino acids. Trimming removed 3 bases from V and 7 bases from J, with 15 bases in between. In germline, CDR1 is GTSNPN, CDR2 SVGIG (reference sequence). The CDR3, as DNA: TGTGCCTGGAGGGTTTGGGCGGGGAATGAAGCTTTCTTT. Protein sequence: CAWRVWAGNEAFF.

V and J are TRBV5-5 and TRBJ1-1; D not resolved. From germline, CDR1 is SGHKS and CDR2 YYEKEE (reference sequence). V lost 0 bases, J lost 5 bases, and 14 bases lay in between. The CDR3 has 15 residues. The chain's CDR3 is CASSLEVGYVTEAFF. CDR3 DNA: TGTGCCAGCAGCTTGGAGGTAGGGTACGTGACTGAAGCTTTCTTT.

The chain uses TRBV19 and TRBJ1-5; D is ambiguous. Trimming pared 8 bases from V and 3 bases from J, leaving 20 bases between. The germline V gene has CDR1 LNHDA and CDR2 SQIVND (reference sequence). CDR3 length: 16 amino acids. The CDR3 reads CASVSGQLPNNQPQHF. CDR3 nucleotide sequence: TGTGCCAGTGTTTCTGGGCAGCTCCCCAACAATCAGCCCCAGCATTTT.